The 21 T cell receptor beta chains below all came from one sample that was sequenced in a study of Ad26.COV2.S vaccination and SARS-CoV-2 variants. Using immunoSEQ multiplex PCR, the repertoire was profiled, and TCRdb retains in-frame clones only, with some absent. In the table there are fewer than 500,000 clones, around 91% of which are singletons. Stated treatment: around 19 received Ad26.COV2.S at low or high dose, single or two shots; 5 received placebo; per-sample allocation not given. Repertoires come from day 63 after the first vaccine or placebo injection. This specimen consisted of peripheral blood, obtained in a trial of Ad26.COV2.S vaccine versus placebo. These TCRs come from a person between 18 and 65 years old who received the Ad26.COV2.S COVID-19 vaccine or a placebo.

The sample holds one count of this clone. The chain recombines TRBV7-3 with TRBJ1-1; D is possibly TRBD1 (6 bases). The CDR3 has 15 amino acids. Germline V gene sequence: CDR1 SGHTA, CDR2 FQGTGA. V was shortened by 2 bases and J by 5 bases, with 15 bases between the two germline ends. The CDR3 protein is CASSLDVGAGTEAFF. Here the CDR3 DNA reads TGTGCCAGCAGCTTAGACGTGGGGGCAGGGACTGAAGCTTTCTTT.

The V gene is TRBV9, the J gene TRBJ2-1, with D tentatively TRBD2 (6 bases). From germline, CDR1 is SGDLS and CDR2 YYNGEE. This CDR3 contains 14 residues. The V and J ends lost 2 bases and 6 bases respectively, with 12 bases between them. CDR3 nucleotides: TGTGCCAGCAGCGTCTACGGGACTCCCAATGAGCAGTTCTTC. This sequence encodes CASSVYGTPNEQFF.

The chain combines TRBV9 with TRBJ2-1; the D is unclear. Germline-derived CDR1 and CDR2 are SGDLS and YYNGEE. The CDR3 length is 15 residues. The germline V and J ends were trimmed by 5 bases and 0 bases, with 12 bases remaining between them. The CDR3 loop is CASSINVGSYNEQFF. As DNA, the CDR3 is TGTGCCAGCAGTATCAACGTAGGCTCCTACAATGAGCAGTTCTTC.

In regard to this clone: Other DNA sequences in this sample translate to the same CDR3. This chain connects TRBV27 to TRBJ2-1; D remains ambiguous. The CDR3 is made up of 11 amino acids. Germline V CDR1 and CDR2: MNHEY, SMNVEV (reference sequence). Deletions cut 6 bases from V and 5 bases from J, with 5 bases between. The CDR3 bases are TGTGCCAGCAGCAGAAACAATGAGCAGTTCTTC. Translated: CASSRNNEQFF.

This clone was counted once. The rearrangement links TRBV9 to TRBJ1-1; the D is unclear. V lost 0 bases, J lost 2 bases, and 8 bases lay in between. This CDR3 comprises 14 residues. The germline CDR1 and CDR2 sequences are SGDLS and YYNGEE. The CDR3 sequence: CASSVALDNTEAFF. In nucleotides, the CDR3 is TGTGCCAGCAGCGTAGCCCTAGATAACACTGAAGCTTTCTTT.

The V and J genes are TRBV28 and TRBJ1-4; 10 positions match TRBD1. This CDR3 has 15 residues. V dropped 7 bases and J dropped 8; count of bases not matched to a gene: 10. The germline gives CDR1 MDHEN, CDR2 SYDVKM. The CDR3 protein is CASIPRQGAREKLFF. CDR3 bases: TGTGCCAGCATCCCCCGACAGGGGGCACGAGAAAAACTGTTTTTT.

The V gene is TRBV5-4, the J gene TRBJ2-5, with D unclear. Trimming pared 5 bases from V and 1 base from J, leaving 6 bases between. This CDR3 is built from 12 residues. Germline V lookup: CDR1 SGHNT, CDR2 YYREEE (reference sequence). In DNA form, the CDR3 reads TGTGCCAGCAGTAACACCCAAGAGACCCAGTACTTC. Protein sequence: CASSNTQETQYF. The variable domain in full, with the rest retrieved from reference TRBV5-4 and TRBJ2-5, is ETGVTQSPTHLIKTRGQQVTLRCSSQSGHNTVSWYQQALGQGPQFIFQYYREEENGRGNFPPRFSGLQFPNYSSELNVNALELDDSALYLCASSNTQETQYFGPGTRLLVL.

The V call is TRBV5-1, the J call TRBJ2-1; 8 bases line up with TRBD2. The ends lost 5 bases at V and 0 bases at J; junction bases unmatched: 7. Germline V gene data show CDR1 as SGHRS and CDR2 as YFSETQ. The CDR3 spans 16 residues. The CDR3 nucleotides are TGCGCCAGCAGGTCTCGCGGGGGGAGCTCCTACAATGAGCAGTTCTTC. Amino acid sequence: CASRSRGGSSYNEQFF.

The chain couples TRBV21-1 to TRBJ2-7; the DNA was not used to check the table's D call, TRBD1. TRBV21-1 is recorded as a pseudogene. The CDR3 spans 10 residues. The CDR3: CASFQAEQYF. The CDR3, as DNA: TGTGCCAGCTTCCAGGCCGAGCAGTACTTC.

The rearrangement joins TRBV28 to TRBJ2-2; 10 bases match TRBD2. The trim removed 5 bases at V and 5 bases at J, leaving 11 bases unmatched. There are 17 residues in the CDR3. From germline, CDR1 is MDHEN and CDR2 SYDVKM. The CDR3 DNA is TGTGCCAGCAGTCGTAGAGGACTAGCGGTACGAACCGGGGAGCTGTTTTTT. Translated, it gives CASSRRGLAVRTGELFF.

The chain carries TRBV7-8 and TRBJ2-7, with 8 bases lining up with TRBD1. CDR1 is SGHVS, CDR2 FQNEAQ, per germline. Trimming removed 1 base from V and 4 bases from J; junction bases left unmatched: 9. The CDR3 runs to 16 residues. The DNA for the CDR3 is TGTGCCAGCAGCTTAGGGGCGCCAGGGGGCGGATACGAGCAGTACTTC. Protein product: CASSLGAPGGGYEQYF. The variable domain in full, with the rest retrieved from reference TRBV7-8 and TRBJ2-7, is GAGVSQSPRYKVAKRGQDVALRCDPISGHVSLFWYQQALGQGPEFLTYFQNEAQLDKSGLPSDRFFAERPEGSVSTLKIQRTQQEDSAVYLCASSLGAPGGGYEQYFGPGTRLTVT.

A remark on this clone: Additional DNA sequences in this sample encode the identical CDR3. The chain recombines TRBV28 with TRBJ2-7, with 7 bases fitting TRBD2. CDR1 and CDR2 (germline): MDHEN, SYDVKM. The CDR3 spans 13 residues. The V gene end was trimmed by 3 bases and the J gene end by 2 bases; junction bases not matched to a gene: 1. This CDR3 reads CASSFAGAYEQYF. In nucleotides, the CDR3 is TGTGCCAGCAGTTTCGCGGGGGCCTACGAGCAGTACTTC.

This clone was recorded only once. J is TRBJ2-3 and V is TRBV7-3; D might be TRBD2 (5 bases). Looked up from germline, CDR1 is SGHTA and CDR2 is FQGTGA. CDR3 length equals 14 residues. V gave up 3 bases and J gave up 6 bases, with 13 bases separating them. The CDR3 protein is CASSLTPPGDTQYF. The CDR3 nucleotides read TGTGCCAGCAGCTTGACCCCGCCGGGGGATACGCAGTATTTT.

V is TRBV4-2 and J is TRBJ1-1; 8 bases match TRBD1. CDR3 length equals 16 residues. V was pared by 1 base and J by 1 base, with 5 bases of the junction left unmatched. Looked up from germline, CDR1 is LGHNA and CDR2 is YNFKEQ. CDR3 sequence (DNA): TGTGCCAGCAGCCAAGCAGGGGGCGCGGGGAACACTGAAGCTTTCTTT. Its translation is CASSQAGGAGNTEAFF.

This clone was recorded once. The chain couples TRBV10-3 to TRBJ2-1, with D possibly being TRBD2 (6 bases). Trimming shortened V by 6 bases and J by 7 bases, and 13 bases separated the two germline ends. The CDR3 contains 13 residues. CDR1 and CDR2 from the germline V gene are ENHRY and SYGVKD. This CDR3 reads CAIRTGERNEQFF. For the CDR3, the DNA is TGTGCCATCAGAACGGGAGAAAGGAATGAGCAGTTCTTC.

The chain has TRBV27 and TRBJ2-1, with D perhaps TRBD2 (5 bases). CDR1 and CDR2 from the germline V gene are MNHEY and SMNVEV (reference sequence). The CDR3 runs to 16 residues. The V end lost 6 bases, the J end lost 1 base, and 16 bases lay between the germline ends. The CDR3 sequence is CASSFAAWESYNEQFF. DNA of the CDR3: TGTGCCAGCAGCTTTGCGGCGTGGGAGTCCTACAATGAGCAGTTCTTC.

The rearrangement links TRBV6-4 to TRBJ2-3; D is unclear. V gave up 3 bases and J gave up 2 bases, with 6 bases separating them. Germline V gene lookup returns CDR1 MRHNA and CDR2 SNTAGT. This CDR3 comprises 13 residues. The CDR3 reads CASSEESTDTQYF. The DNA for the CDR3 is TGTGCCAGCAGTGAAGAATCCACAGATACGCAGTATTTT.

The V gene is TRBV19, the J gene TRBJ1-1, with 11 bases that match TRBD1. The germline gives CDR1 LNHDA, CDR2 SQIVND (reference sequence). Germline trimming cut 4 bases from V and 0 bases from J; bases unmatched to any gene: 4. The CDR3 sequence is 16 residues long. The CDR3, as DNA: TGTGCCAGTAGTAAGGGACAGGGGGTTATGAACACTGAAGCTTTCTTT. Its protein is CASSKGQGVMNTEAFF.

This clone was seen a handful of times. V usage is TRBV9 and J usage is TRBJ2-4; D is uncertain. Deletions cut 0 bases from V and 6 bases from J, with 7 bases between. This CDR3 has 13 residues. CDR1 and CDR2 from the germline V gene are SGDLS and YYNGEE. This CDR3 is CASSVGVGNIQYF. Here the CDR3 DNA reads TGTGCCAGCAGCGTAGGGGTGGGAAACATTCAGTACTTC.

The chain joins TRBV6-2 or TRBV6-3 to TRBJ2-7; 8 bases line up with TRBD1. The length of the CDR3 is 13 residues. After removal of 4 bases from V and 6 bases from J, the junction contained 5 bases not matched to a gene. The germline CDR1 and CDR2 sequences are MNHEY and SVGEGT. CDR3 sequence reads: CASSSPGQGEQYF. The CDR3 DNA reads TGTGCCAGCAGTTCTCCTGGACAGGGCGAGCAGTACTTC.

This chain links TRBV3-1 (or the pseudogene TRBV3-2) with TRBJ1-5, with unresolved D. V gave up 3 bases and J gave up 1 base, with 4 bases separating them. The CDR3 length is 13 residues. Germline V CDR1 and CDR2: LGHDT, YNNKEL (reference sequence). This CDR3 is CASSQGSNQPQHF. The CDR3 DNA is TGTGCCAGCAGCCAGGGGAGCAATCAGCCCCAGCATTTT.